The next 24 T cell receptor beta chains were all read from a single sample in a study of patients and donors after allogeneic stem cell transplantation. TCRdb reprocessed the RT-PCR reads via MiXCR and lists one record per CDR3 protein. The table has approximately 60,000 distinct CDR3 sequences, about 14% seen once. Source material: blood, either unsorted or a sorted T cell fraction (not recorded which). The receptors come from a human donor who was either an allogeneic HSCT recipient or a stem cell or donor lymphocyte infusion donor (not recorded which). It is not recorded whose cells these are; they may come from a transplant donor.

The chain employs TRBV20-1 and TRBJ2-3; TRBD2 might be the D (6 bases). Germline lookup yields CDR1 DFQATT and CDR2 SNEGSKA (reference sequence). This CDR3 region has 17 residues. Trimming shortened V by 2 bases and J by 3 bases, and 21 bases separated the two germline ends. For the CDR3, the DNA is TGCAGTGCTAGACTTTACCTGGCGGGAAGTTGGACAGATACGCAGTATTTT. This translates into CSARLYLAGSWTDTQYF.

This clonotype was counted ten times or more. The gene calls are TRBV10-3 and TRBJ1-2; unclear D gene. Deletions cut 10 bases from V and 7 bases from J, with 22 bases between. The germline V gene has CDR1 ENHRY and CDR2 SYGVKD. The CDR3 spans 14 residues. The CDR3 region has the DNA TGTGCCACCCACTTTGAAGGGAATGCACGTGGCTACACCTTC. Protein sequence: CATHFEGNARGYTF.

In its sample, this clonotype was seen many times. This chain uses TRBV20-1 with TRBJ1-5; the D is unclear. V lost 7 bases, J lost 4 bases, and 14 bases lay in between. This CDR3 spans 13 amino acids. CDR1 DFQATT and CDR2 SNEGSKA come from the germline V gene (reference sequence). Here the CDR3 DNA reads TGCAGTGGCATTTCCAAAGGGAATCAGCCCCAGCATTTT. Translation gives CSGISKGNQPQHF.

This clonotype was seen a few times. The CDR3 sequence: CASSLVRAQETQYF. CDR3 coding DNA: TGCGCCAGCAGCTTGGTTAGGGCCCAAGAGACCCAGTACTTC. The V call is TRBV5-1, the J call TRBJ2-5; D is ambiguous. The V and J ends lost 0 bases and 1 base respectively, with 7 bases between them. Germline loops: CDR1 SGHRS, CDR2 YFSETQ. The CDR3 totals 14 residues. Together with reference TRBV5-1 and TRBJ2-5, the CDR3 gives the full variable domain: KAGVTQTPRYLIKTRGQQVTLSCSPISGHRSVSWYQQTPGQGLQFLFEYFSETQRNKGNFPGRFSGRQFSNSRSEMNVSTLELGDSALYLCASSLVRAQETQYFGPGTRLLVL.

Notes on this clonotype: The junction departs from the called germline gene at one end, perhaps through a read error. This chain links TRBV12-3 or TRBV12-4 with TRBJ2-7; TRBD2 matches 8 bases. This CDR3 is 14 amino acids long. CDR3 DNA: TGTGCCAGCAGCTTAGGGAGCGGGAGCTACGAGCAGTACTTC. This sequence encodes CASSLGSGSYEQYF.

The chain's CDR3 is CASSVVSGVNEQYF. CDR3 nucleotide sequence: TGTGCCAGCAGCGTAGTATCCGGGGTCAACGAGCAGTACTTC. The J gene is TRBJ2-7, the V gene TRBV5-6; TRBD2 is a possible D gene (5 bases). V was trimmed by 4 bases and J by 5 bases, leaving 16 bases between them. This CDR3 comprises 14 residues. Looked up from germline, CDR1 is SGHDT and CDR2 is YYEEEE.

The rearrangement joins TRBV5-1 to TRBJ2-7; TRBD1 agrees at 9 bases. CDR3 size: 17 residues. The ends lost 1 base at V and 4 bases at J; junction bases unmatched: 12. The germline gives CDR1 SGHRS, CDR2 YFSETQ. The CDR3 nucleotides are TGCGCCAGCAGCTTGATTCTTTCCGGGACAGGGAATTACGAGCAGTACTTC. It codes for CASSLILSGTGNYEQYF.

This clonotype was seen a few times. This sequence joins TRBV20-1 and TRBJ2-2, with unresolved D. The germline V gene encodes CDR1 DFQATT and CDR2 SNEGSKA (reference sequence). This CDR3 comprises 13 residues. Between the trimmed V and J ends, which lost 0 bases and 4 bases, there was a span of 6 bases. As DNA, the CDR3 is TGCAGTGCTAGAGACCTACGCACCGGGGAGCTGTTTTTT. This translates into CSARDLRTGELFF.

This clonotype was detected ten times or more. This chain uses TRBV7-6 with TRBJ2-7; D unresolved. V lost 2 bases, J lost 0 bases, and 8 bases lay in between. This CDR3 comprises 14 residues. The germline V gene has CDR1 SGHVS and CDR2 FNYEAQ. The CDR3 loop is CASSLSLSSYEQYF. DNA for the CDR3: TGTGCCAGCAGCTTATCCCTTAGCTCCTACGAGCAGTACTTC.

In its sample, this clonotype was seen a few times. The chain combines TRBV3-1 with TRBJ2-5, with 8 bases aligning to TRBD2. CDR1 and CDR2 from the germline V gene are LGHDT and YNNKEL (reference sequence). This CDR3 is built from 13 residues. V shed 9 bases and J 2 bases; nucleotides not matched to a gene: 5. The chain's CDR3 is CASRLAKQETQYF. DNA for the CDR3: TGTGCCAGTCGACTAGCGAAACAAGAGACCCAGTACTTC.

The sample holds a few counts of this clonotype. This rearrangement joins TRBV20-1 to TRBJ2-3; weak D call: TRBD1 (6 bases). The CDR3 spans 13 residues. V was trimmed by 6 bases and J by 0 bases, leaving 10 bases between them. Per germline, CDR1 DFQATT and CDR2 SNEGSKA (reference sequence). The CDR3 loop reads CSARDISTDTQYF. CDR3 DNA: TGCAGTGCCCGGGACATTAGCACAGATACGCAGTATTTT.

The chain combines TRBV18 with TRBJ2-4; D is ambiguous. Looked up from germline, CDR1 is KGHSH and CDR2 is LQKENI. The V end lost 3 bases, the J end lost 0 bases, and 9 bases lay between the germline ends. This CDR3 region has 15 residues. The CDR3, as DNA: TGTGCCAGCTCACCCCTTTCGGCAGCCAAAAACATTCAGTACTTC. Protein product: CASSPLSAAKNIQYF.

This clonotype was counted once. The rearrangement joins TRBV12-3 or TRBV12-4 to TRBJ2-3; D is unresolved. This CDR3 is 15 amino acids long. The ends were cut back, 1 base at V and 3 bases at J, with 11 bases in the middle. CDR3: CASSLGGSVTDTQYF. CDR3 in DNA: TGTGCCAGCAGTTTAGGGGGATCGGTGACAGATACGCAGTATTTT.

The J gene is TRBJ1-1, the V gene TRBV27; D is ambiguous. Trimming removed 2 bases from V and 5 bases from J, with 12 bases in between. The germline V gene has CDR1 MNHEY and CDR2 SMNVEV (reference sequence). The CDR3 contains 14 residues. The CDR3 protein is CASSLAGGTTEAFF. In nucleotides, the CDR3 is TGTGCCAGCAGTTTAGCGGGTGGTACAACTGAAGCTTTCTTT.

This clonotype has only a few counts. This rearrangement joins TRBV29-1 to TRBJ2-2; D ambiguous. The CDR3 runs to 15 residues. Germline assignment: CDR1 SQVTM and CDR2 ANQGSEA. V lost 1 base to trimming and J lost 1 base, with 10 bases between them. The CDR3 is CSVEGAGLNTGELFF. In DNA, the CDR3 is TGCAGCGTTGAAGGAGCAGGCCTGAACACCGGGGAGCTGTTTTTT.

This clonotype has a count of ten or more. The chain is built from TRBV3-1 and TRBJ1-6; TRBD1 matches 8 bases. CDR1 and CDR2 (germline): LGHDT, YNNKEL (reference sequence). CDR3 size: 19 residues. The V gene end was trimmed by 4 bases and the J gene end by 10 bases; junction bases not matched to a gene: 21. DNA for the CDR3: TGTGCCAGCAGCCTATCATGGATGGACAGGGTTTTTTTGAGATCACCCCTCCACTTT. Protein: CASSLSWMDRVFLRSPLHF.

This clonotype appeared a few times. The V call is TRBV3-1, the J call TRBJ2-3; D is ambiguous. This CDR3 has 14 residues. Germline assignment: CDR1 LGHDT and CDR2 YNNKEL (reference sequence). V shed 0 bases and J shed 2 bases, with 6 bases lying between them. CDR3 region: CASSQDTTTDTQYF. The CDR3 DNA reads TGTGCCAGCAGCCAAGATACTACCACAGATACGCAGTATTTT.

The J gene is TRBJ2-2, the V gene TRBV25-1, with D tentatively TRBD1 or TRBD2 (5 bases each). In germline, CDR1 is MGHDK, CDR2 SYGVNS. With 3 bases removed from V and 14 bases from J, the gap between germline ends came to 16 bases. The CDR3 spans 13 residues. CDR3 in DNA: TGTGCCAGCAGTGAGACCGGGACCCCGGAACTGTTTTTT. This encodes CASSETGTPELFF.

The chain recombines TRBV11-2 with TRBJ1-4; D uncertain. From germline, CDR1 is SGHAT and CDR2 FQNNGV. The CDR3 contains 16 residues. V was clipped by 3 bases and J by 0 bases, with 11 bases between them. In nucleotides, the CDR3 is TGTGCCAGCAGCTTCCTGAAGGCTGCAACTAATGAAAAACTGTTTTTT. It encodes CASSFLKAATNEKLFF.

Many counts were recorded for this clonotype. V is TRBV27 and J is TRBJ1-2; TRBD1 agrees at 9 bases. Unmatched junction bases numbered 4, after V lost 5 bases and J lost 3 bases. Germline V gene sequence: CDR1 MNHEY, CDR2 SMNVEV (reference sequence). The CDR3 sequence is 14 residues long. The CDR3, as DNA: TGTGCCAGCAGTCCCTGGGACAGGGACTATGGCTACACCTTC. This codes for CASSPWDRDYGYTF.

In DNA, the CDR3 is TGTGCCAGCAGTTTCCCTGGGGGGGGCGCTGAGACCCAGTACTTC. Protein sequence: CASSFPGGGAETQYF. The rearrangement uses TRBV12-3 or TRBV12-4 and TRBJ2-5; D possibly corresponds to TRBD2 (7 bases). The CDR3 extends over 15 amino acids. Trimming left V 3 bases short and J 5 bases short, with 16 bases between.

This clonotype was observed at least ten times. The CDR3 bases are TGTGCCAGCAGCCAAGTGGCAGGGCGGGATGAAAAACTGTTTTTT. Its translation: CASSQVAGRDEKLFF. This chain uses TRBV3-1 with TRBJ1-4, with D maybe TRBD1 (5 bases). Trimming shortened V by 1 base and J by 6 bases, and 12 bases separated the two germline ends. CDR1 and CDR2 (germline): LGHDT, YNNKEL (reference sequence). The CDR3 runs 15 residues.

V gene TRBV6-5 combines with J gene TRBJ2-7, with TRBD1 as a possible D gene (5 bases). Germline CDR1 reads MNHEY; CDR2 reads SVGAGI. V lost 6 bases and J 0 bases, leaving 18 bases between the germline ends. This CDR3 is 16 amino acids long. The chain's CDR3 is CASSRWGVSTSYEQYF. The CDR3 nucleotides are TGTGCCAGCAGCCGATGGGGCGTATCAACCTCCTACGAGCAGTACTTC.

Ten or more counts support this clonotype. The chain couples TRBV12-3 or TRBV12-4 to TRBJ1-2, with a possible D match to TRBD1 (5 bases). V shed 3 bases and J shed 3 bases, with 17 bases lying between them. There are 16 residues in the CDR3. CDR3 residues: CASSFLQGYGDYGYTF. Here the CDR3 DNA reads TGTGCCAGCAGTTTCTTGCAGGGTTACGGGGACTATGGCTACACCTTC.